Following are 13 T cell receptor beta chains from one sample sequenced in a study of cytomegalovirus exposure and HLA in healthy donors. 13 Jbeta primers and 60 Vbeta primers were used for the PCR. The table came from immunoSEQ multiplex PCR; TCRdb's copy has only in-frame clones and leaves some out. The profile shows more than 95,000 clones, roughly three quarters of them singletons. The sequenced sample consisted of PBMCs. The receptors were gathered from a woman in her twenties or thirties in good health and CMV-seronegative.

The V gene is TRBV6-5, the J gene TRBJ2-7; tentatively, D is TRBD1 (6 bases). The V gene lost 5 bases and the J gene lost 6 bases, with 17 bases spanning the gap. This CDR3 has 14 amino acids. Germline V lookup: CDR1 MNHEY, CDR2 SVGAGI. CDR3 region: CASSIRDTVCEQYF. DNA for the CDR3: TGTGCCAGCAGTATCCGGGACACGGTGTGCGAGCAGTACTTC.

The V call is TRBV21-1, the J call TRBJ1-1; the DNA was not used to check the table's D call, TRBD1. TRBV21-1 is a listed pseudogene. This CDR3 spans 12 amino acids. The CDR3 nucleotides are TGTGCCAGCATGGGACAGGGGGCTGAAGCTTTCTTT. Protein sequence: CASMGQGAEAFF.

The chain links TRBV14 to TRBJ2-3, with unresolved D. The V gene's germline CDR1 is SGHDN and CDR2 FVKESK. The CDR3 is 13 amino acids. Trimming pared 1 base from V and 2 bases from J, leaving 4 bases between. Written as DNA, the CDR3 is TGTGCCAGCAGCCAAGCAGACACAGATACGCAGTATTTT. It yields the protein CASSQADTDTQYF.

This clone was detected only a few times. The junction departs from germline at one end; a sequencing error may be responsible. CDR3 DNA: TGTTCCAGCAGCCCCCGACTAGCGGGAAGTAACACCGGGGAGCTGTTTTTT. This translates into CSSSPRLAGSNTGELFF. V gene TRBV7-9 combines with J gene TRBJ2-2, with TRBD2 identical over 11 bases. This CDR3 is built from 17 residues. Germline values: CDR1 SEHNR, CDR2 FQNEAQ (reference sequence).

The chain uses TRBV11-2 and TRBJ2-5, with 9 bases lining up with TRBD1. Germline assignment: CDR1 SGHAT and CDR2 FQNNGV. The CDR3 contains 15 residues. The junction had 11 bases not matched to a gene; V was cut back by 6 bases and J by 6 bases. The CDR3 bases are TGTGCCAGCAGGCAGACCGGGACAGGGACGCAGACCCAGTACTTC. Translation: CASRQTGTGTQTQYF.

This chain joins TRBV11-3 and TRBJ2-3, with D unresolved. This CDR3 has 13 residues. From germline, CDR1 is SGHNT and CDR2 YENEEA. V lost 6 bases and J 0 bases, leaving 7 bases between the germline ends. CDR3 coding DNA: TGTGCCAGCAGAGCCTCTAGCACAGATACGCAGTATTTT. Residues: CASRASSTDTQYF. Based on the CDR3 plus reference TRBV11-3 and TRBJ2-3, the full variable domain is EAGVVQSPRYKIIEKKQPVAFWCNPISGHNTLYWYLQNLGQGPELLIRYENEEAVDDSQLPKDRFSAERLKGVDSTLKIQPAELGDSAVYLCASRASSTDTQYFGPGTRLTVL.

In this sample, this clone turned up once. The chain links TRBV18 to TRBJ1-1; TRBD1 matches at 9 bases. This CDR3 has 15 residues. The V gene's germline CDR1 is KGHSH and CDR2 LQKENI. V was pared by 4 bases and J by 5 bases, with 8 bases of the junction left unmatched. DNA of the CDR3: TGTGCCAGCTCACATCAACAGGGGGCGAAGACTGAAGCTTTCTTT. It is translated as CASSHQQGAKTEAFF.

The V call is TRBV29-1, the J call TRBJ2-5; 13 positions match TRBD2. The CDR3 is 14 residues long. Unmatched junction bases numbered 5, after V lost 6 bases and J lost 4 bases. Germline assignment: CDR1 SQVTM and CDR2 ANQGSEA. CDR3 amino acids: CSVVLAGGAETQYF. Written as DNA, the CDR3 is TGCAGCGTCGTACTAGCGGGGGGGGCAGAGACCCAGTACTTC.

The rearrangement links TRBV2 to TRBJ2-1; D gene uncertain. The CDR3 is made up of 13 amino acids. Between the trimmed V and J ends, which lost 6 bases and 1 base, there was a span of 7 bases. Germline V gene sequence: CDR1 SNHLY, CDR2 FYNNEI. CDR3 coding DNA: TGTGCCAGCAGAGACACATCCTACAATGAGCAGTTCTTC. This sequence encodes CASRDTSYNEQFF.

This rearrangement joins TRBV7-2 to TRBJ2-7; TRBD1 is a possible D gene (5 bases). CDR1 is SGHTA, CDR2 FQGNSA, per germline. The CDR3 loop spans 14 amino acids. The germline V and J ends were trimmed by 0 bases and 6 bases, with 12 bases remaining between them. DNA for the CDR3: TGTGCCAGCAGCTTAGCTCCCCCAGGGTCCGAGCAGTACTTC. Protein sequence: CASSLAPPGSEQYF.

This sequence joins TRBV12-5 and TRBJ1-5; D remains ambiguous. Trimming took 5 bases from V and 5 from J, leaving 7 bases between them. The CDR3 spans 12 residues. Germline V lookup: CDR1 LGHNT, CDR2 FRNRAP. This CDR3 is CASGRGDQPQHF. CDR3 sequence (DNA): TGTGCTAGTGGTAGAGGAGATCAGCCCCAGCATTTT.

The chain has TRBV7-8 and TRBJ2-1; tentative D call: TRBD2 (6 bases). The CDR3 has 16 amino acids. Trimming stripped 2 bases from V and 3 bases from J, with 14 bases between. CDR1 SGHVS and CDR2 FQNEAQ come from the germline V gene. CDR3 loop: CASSLKLGLRYNEQFF. The CDR3 nucleotides read TGTGCCAGCAGCTTAAAACTCGGACTACGCTACAATGAGCAGTTCTTC. Together with reference TRBV7-8 and TRBJ2-1, the CDR3 gives the full variable domain: GAGVSQSPRYKVAKRGQDVALRCDPISGHVSLFWYQQALGQGPEFLTYFQNEAQLDKSGLPSDRFFAERPEGSVSTLKIQRTQQEDSAVYLCASSLKLGLRYNEQFFGPGTRLTVL.

The chain is built from TRBV7-8 and TRBJ2-5, with 11 bases aligning to TRBD2. Germline loops: CDR1 SGHVS, CDR2 FQNEAQ. Losses at the gene ends were 6 bases for V and 5 bases for J; bases not matched to a gene: 5. The CDR3 extends over 14 amino acids. The CDR3 loop reads CASRFSGGAETQYF. The CDR3 nucleotides read TGTGCCAGCAGATTTAGCGGGGGGGCTGAGACCCAGTACTTC.